This TCR beta chain was identified during a study of blood T cell repertoires in COVID-19 (dated by TCRdb to the early 2020s). General notes on the study: The collaborator samples originated in the United States, Italy and Spain and spanned the acute and convalescent phases of COVID-19. The prospective study material was composed of cDNA or gDNA derived from T cells, B-cell-depleted T cells, or PBMCs. The dataset comprised deeply sampled blood TCRbeta repertoires from subjects exposed to, actively infected with, or recovered from COVID-19. The repertoires were made available in a free public database intended to serve as a resource for research on the immune response to SARS-CoV-2. The samples were drawn from two sources: the first 160 participants of the ongoing ImmuneRACE study, and about 1,300 subjects contributed by 6 global collaborators. Sample metadata almost always included a de-identified subject ID, COVID-19 status, age in years and sex. Where available, HLA class I and class II types were obtained from metadata supplied by the sample provider rather than from assay-based typing.

The immunoSEQ Assay, a bias-controlled multiplex PCR, was used to amplify TCRbeta CDR3 regions from genomic DNA. The published analysis was carried out like this. Within the assay, amplification of reference gene primers was used to estimate how many nucleated cells each sample contained. To quantify the absolute abundance of each unique TCRbeta CDR3 rearrangement, sequence reads were collapsed and filtered. For each sample, productive Simpson clonality was calculated as the square root of Simpson's diversity index over productive rearrangements. The table comes from immuneACCESS by way of TCRdb, which keeps in-frame sequences with V and J called. Part of the clones is missing from these tables; in studies checked, under half for an unresolved V gene and the rest for unknown reasons. That table is the source of V, J and clone size, and D and trimming were worked out from the DNA. This sample comprises about 100,000 clones, over 80% of them detected only once. Roughly 1.2% of the sample belongs to the ten largest clones.

Findings and caveats that apply to the study as a whole: How much clinical and demographic metadata was included differed by source and by participant, and the metadata was provided uncurated.

A word on this clone: Its binding antigen is unknown. Qualities for individual bases were not recorded, and no much larger clone is one base off.

The cysteine opens and the phenylalanine closes a CDR3 of 14 amino acids. The CDR3 DNA has 42 bases and is translated from base 1. At the junction V is shortened by 3 bases and J by 4 bases, with 13 bases in between. Per the germline V gene (reference sequence), GTSNPN is the CDR1 and SVGIG is the CDR2. The collaborating institutions used their own protocols to collect whole blood in K2EDTA tubes. For TCRbeta analysis, collaborators shipped samples as frozen whole blood, isolated PBMCs, or DNA extracted from either of those sample types. This TCR was recovered from a woman in her twenties or thirties with acute or convalescent COVID-19. The chain links TRBV30 with TRBJ1-5; a weak D assignment points to TRBD1 (5 bases agree). The sample comprised peripheral blood. The DNA sequence follows: TGTGCCTGGAGCCCAAGTGGGGGGAATCAGCCCCAGCATTTT. It translates to CAWSPSGGNQPQHF.